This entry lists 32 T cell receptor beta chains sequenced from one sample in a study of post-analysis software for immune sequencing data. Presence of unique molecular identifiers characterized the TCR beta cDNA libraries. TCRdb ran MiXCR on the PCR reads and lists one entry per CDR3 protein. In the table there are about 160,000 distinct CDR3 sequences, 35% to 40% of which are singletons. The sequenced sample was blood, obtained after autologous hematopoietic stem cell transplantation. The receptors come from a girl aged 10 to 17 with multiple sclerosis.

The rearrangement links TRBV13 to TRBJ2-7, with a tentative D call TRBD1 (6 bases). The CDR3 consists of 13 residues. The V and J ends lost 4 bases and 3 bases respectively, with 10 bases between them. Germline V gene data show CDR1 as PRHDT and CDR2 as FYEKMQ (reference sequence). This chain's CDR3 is CASSWRQVYEQYF. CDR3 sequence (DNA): TGTGCCAGCAGCTGGAGACAGGTCTACGAGCAGTACTTC.

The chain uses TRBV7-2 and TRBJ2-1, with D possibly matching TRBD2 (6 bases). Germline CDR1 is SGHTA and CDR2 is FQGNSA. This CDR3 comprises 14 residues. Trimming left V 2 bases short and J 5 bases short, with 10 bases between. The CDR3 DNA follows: TGTGCCAGCAGCTTACGGAGGGAGAACAATGAGCAGTTCTTC. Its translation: CASSLRRENNEQFF.

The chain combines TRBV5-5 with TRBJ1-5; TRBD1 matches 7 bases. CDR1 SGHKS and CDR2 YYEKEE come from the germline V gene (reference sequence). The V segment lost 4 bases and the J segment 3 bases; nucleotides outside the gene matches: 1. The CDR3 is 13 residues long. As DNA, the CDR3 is TGTGCCAGCAGCGACAGGGACAATCAGCCCCAGCATTTT. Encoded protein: CASSDRDNQPQHF.

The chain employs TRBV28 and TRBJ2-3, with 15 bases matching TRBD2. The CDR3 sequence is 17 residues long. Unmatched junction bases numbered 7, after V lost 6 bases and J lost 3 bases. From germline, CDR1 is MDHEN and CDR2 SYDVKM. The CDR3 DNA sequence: TGTGCCAGCAGCCGTGGACTAGCGGGAGGGCCGACAGATACGCAGTATTTT. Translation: CASSRGLAGGPTDTQYF.

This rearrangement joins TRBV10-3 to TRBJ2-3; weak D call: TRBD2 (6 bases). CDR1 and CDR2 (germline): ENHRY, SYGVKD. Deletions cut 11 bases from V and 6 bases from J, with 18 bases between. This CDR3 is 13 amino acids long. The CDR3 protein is CACGEGGLDTQYF. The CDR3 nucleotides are TGTGCCTGCGGGGAAGGAGGGCTTGATACGCAGTATTTT.

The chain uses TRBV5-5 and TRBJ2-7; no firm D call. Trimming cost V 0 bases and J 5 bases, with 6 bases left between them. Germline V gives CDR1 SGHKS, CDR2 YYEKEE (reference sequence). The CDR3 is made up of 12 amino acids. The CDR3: CASSLVENEQYF. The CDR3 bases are TGTGCCAGCAGCTTGGTAGAAAACGAGCAGTACTTC.

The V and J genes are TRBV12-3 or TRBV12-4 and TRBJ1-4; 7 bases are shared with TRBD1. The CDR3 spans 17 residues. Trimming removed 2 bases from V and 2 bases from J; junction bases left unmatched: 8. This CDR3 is CASSLRPGGYTNEKLFF. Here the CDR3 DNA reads TGTGCCAGCAGTTTACGGCCAGGGGGATATACTAATGAAAAACTGTTTTTT.

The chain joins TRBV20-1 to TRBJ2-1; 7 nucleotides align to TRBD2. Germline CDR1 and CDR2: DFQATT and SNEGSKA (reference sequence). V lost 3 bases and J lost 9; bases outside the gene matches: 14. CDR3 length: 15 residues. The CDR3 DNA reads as TGCAGTGCTAGGGCGGCGGGAGCAGACACGGGTGAGCAGTTCTTC. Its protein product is CSARAAGADTGEQFF.

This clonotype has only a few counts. For the CDR3, the DNA is TGTGCCAGCAGTTTTGGGGTTAGCGGGAACACCGGGGAGCTGTTTTTT. Its protein product is CASSFGVSGNTGELFF. The gene calls are TRBV12-3 or TRBV12-4 and TRBJ2-2, with TRBD2 as a possible D gene (6 bases). CDR3 length equals 16 residues. The ends were cut back, 3 bases at V and 1 base at J, with 12 bases in the middle.

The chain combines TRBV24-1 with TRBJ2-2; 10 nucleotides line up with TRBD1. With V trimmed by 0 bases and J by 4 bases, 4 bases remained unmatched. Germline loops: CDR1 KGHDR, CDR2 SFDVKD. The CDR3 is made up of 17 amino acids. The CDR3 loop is CATSDLLRTGGTGELFF. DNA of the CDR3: TGTGCCACCAGTGATTTGCTCAGGACAGGGGGCACCGGGGAGCTGTTTTTT.

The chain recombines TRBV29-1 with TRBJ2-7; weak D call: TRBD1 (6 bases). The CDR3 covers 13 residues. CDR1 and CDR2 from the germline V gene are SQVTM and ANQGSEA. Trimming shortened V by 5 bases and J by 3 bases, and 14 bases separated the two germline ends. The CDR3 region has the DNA TGCAGCGTTCCCTCACAGGGTGGCTACGAGCAGTACTTC. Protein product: CSVPSQGGYEQYF.

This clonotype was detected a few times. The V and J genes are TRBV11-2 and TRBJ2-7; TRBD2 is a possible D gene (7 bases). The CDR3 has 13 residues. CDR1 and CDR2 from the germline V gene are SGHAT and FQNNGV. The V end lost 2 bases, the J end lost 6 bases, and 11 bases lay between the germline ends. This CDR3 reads CASSLIGGGEQYF. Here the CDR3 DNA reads TGTGCCAGCAGCTTAATAGGGGGGGGCGAGCAGTACTTC.

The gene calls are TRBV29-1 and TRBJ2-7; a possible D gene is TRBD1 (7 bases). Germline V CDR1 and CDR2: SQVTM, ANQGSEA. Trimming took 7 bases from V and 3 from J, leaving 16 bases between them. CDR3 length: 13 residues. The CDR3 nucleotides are TGCAGCGGTACACCAGGGGGGTGCTACGAGCAGTACTTC. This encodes CSGTPGGCYEQYF.

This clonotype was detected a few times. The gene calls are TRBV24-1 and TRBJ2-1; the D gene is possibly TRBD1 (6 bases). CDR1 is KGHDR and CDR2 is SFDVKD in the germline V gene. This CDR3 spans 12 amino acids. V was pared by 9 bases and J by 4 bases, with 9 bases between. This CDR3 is CATSRGYNEQFF. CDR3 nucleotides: TGTGCCACCTCGAGGGGGTACAATGAGCAGTTCTTC.

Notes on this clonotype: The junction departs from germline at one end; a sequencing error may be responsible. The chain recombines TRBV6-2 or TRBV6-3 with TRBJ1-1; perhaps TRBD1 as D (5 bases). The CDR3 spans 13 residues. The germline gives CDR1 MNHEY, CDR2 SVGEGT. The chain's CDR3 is CAGSYNQGDEAFF. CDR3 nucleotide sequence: TGTGCCGGCAGTTACAACCAGGGCGATGAAGCTTTCTTT.

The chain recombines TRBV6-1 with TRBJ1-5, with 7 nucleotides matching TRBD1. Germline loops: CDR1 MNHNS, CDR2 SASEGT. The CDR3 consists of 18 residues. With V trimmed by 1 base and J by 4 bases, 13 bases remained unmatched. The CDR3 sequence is CASSEDHRGVWVNQPQHF. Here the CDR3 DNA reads TGTGCCAGCAGTGAAGATCACAGGGGCGTTTGGGTGAATCAGCCCCAGCATTTT.

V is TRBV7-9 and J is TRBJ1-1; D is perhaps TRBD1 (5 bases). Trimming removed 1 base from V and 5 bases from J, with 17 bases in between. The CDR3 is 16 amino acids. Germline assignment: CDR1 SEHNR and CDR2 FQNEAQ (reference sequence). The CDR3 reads CASSLGGRAYGTEAFF. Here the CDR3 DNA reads TGTGCCAGCAGCTTAGGGGGGAGGGCCTATGGGACTGAAGCTTTCTTT.

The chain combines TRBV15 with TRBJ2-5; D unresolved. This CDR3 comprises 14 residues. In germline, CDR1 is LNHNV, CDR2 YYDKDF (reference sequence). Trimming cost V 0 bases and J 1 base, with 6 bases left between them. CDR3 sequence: CATSRDRAQETQYF. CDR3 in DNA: TGTGCCACCAGCAGAGACCGAGCCCAAGAGACCCAGTACTTC.

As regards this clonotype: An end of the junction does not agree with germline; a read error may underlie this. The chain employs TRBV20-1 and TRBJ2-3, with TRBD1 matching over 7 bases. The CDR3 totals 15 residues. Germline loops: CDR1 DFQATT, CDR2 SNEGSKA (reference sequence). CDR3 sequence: CSARSRQGRTDTRYF. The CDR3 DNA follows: TGCAGTGCTAGATCTAGACAGGGTCGCACAGATACGCGGTATTTT.

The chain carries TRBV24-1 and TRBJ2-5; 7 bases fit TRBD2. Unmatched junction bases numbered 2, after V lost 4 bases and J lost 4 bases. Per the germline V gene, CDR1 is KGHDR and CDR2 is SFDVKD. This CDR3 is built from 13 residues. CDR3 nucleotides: TGTGCCACCAGTGACGGGGGGTTAGAGACCCAGTACTTC. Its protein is CATSDGGLETQYF.

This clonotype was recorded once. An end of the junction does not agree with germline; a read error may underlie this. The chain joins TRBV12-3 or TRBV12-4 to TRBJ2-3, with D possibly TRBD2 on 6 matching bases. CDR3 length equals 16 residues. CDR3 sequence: CASSRGWGVSTDAQYF. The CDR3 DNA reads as TGTGCCAGCAGCCGGGGATGGGGGGTGAGCACAGATGCGCAGTATTTT.

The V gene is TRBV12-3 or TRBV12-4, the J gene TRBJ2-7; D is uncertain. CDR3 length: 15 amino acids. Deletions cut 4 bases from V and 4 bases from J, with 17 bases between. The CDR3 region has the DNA TGTGCCAGCAGTTGGGGTAGGGATGCCTTTTACGAGCAGTACTTC. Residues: CASSWGRDAFYEQYF.

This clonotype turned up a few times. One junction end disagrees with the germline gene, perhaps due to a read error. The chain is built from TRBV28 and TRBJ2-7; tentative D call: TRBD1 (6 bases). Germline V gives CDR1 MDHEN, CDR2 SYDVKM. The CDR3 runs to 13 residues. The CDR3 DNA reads TGTGCCGGCAGTGGGACACTGGTTTACGAGCAGTACTTC. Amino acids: CAGSGTLVYEQYF.

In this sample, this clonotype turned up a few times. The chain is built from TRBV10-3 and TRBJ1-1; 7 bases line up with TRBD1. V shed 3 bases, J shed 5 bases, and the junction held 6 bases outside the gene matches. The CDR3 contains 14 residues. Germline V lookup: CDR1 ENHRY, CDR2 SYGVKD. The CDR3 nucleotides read TGTGCCATCAGTGAACAGGGGTGGCGGACTGAAGCTTTCTTT. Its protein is CAISEQGWRTEAFF.

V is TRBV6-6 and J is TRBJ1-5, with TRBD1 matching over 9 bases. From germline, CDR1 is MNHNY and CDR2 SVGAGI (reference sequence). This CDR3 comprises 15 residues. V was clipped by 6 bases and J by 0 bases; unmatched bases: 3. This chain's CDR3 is CASRTGGFSNQPQHF. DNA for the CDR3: TGTGCCAGCAGGACAGGGGGTTTTAGCAATCAGCCCCAGCATTTT.

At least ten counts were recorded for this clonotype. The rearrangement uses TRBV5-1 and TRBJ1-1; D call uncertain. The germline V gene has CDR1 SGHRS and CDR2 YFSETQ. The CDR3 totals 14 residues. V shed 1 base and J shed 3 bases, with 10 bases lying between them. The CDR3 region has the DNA TGCGCCAGCAGCTTGCTGGAGAAGGACACTGAAGCTTTCTTT. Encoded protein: CASSLLEKDTEAFF. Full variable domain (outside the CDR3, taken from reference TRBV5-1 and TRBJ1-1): KAGVTQTPRYLIKTRGQQVTLSCSPISGHRSVSWYQQTPGQGLQFLFEYFSETQRNKGNFPGRFSGRQFSNSRSEMNVSTLELGDSALYLCASSLLEKDTEAFFGQGTRLTVV.

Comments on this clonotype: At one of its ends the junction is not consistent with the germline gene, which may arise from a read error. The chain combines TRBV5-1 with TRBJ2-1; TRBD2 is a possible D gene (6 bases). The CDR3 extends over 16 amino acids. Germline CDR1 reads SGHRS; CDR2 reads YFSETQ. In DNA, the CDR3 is TGCGCCAGCAGCACAAGCGGGCCCACTCTTTACAATGAGCGGTTCTTC. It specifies CASSTSGPTLYNERFF.

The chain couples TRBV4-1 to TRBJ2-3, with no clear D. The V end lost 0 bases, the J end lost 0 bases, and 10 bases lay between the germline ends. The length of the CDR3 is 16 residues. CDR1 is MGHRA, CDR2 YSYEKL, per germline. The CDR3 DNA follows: TGCGCCAGCAGCCAAGATTATGGCGGTAGCACAGATACGCAGTATTTT. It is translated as CASSQDYGGSTDTQYF.

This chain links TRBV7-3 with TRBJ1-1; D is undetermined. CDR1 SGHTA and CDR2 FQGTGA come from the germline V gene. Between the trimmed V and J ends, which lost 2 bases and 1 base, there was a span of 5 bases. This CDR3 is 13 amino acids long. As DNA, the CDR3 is TGTGCCAGCAGCTTATTCCCGAACACTGAAGCTTTCTTT. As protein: CASSLFPNTEAFF.

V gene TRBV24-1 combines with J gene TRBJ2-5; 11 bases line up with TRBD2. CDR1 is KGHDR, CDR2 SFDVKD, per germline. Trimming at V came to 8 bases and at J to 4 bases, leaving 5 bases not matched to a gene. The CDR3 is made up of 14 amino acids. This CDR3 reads CATMSSGRGETQYF. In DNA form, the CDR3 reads TGTGCCACCATGAGTAGCGGGAGGGGAGAGACCCAGTACTTC.

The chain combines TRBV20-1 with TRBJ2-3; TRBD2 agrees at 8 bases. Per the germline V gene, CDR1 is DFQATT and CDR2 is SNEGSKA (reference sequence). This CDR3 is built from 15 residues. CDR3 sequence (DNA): TGCAGCGCCGGGCGGGGGGCGGTGAGCACAGATACGCAGTATTTT. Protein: CSAGRGAVSTDTQYF.

Written as DNA, the CDR3 is TGCGCCAGCAGCTTGGAAGCGGACCCTCGAAGCAGCACAGATACGCAGTATTTT. Protein sequence: CASSLEADPRSSTDTQYF. The rearrangement uses TRBV5-1 and TRBJ2-3; the D gene is possibly TRBD2 (5 bases). The germline gives CDR1 SGHRS, CDR2 YFSETQ. V shed 0 bases and J shed 0 bases, with 17 bases lying between them. The CDR3 spans 18 residues.